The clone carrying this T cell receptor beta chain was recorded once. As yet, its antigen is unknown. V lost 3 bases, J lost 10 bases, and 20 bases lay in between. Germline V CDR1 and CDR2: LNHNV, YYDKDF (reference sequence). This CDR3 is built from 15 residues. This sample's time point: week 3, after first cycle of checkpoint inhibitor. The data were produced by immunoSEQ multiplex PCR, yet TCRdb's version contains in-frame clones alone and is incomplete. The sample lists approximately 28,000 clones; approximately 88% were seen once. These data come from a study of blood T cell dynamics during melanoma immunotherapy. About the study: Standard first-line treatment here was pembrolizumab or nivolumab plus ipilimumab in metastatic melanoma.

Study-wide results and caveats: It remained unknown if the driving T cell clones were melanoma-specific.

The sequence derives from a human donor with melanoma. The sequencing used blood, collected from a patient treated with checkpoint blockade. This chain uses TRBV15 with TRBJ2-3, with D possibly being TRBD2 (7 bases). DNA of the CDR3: TGTGCCACCAGCAGGGACCGGGGGGCACAGATACCGCAGTATTTT. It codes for CATSRDRGAQIPQYF.